This T cell receptor beta chain was found in a study of a mutant IDH1 vaccine in newly diagnosed glioma. In the study overall: Administration of eight vaccinations to patients took place in weeks 1, 3, 5, 7, 11, 15, 19, 23.

J lost 6 bases, V lost 4 bases, and 8 bases had no gene match. CDR1 and CDR2 (germline): MDHEN, SYDVKM. The CDR3 covers 17 residues. Described time point: week 5, during vaccination. Every single dose of the vaccine, 300 ug of mutant IDH1 20-mer peptide, came with topical imiquimod. Assay used: immunoSEQ multiplex PCR; TCRdb lists only in-frame clones, some missing. This table has over 55,000 clones, 80% to 90% appearing once. Turning to this clone: The antigen remains undetermined.

The chain is built from TRBV28 and TRBJ2-2; 13 nucleotides align to TRBD2. Source: PBMCs, taken from a glioma patient whose treatment included an IDH1 peptide vaccine. The sequence derives from a woman in her forties with glioma. CDR3 sequence: CASSYLGLAGAAGELFF. For the CDR3, the DNA is TGTGCCAGCAGTTACCTCGGACTAGCGGGAGCGGCCGGGGAGCTGTTTTTT.